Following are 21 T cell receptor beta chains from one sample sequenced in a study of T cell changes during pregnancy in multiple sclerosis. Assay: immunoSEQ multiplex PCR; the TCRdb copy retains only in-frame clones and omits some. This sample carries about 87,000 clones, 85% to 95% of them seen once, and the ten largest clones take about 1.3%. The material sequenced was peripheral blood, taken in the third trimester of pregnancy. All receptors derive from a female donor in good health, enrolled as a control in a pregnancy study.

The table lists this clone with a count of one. The CDR3 nucleotides are TGTGCCAGCGGGACAGGGGGAAACACCATATATTTT. This sequence encodes CASGTGGNTIYF. This chain uses TRBV2 with TRBJ1-3, with 9 bases matching TRBD1. Germline trimming cut 8 bases from V and 4 bases from J; bases unmatched to any gene: 0. Germline CDR1 is SNHLY and CDR2 is FYNNEI. The CDR3 loop spans 12 amino acids.

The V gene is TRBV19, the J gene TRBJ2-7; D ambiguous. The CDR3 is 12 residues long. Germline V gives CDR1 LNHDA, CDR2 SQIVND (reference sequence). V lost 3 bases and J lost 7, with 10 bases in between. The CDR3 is CASSIGPEEQYF. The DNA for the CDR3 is TGTGCCAGTAGTATTGGGCCCGAAGAGCAGTACTTC.

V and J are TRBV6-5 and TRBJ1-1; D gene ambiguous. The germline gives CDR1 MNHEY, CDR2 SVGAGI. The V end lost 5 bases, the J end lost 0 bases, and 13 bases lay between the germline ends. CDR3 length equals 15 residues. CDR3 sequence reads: CASSVGVKMNTEAFF. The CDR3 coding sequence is TGTGCCAGCAGTGTTGGAGTTAAGATGAACACTGAAGCTTTCTTT.

CDR3 nucleotides: TGTGCCAGCACACAGGGGGAAAACACTGAAGCTTTCTTT. Amino acid sequence: CASTQGENTEAFF. This chain joins TRBV18 and TRBJ1-1, with 8 bases lining up with TRBD1. CDR3 length: 13 residues. Germline V gives CDR1 KGHSH, CDR2 LQKENI. The V and J ends lost 8 bases and 2 bases, in that order; junction bases with no gene match: 4.

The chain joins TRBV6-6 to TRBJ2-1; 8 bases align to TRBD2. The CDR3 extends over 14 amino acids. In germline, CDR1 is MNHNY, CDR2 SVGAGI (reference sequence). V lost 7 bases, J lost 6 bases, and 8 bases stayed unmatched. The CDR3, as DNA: TGTGCCAGCACTGCGACTAGCGACTCCAATGAGCAGTTCTTC. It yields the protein CASTATSDSNEQFF.

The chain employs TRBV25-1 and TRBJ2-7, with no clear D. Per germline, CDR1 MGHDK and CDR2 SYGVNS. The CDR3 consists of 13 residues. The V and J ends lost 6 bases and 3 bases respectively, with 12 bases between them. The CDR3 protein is CASRSYRNYEQYF. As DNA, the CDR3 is TGTGCCAGCAGGTCCTACAGAAACTACGAGCAGTACTTC.

The CDR3 coding sequence is TGTGCCAGCTCACCTCTCTCGGGGGTGTTGGGAAACACCATATATTTT. This codes for CASSPLSGVLGNTIYF. This chain uses TRBV18 with TRBJ1-3; D perhaps matches TRBD1 (5 bases). Deletions cut 3 bases from V and 4 bases from J, with 16 bases between. The CDR3 extends over 16 amino acids. CDR1 and CDR2 from the germline V gene are KGHSH and LQKENI.

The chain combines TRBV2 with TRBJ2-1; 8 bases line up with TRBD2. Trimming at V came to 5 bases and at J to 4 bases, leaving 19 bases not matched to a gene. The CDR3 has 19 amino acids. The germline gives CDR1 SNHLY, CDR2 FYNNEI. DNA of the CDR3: TGTGCCAGCAGTAGGATCGAAGATCCGGGAGGGACGTCGTACAATGAGCAGTTCTTC. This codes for CASSRIEDPGGTSYNEQFF.

The CDR3 loop is CASSFGTGAWETQYF. CDR3 DNA sequence: TGTGCCAGCAGCTTTGGGACAGGGGCATGGGAGACCCAGTACTTC. The chain uses TRBV7-9 and TRBJ2-5, with 10 bases aligning to TRBD1. V was pared by 3 bases and J by 5 bases, with 6 bases of the junction left unmatched. This CDR3 is built from 15 residues. The germline V gene has CDR1 SEHNR and CDR2 FQNEAQ (reference sequence).

CDR3 amino acids: CASSILQGGGNTEAFF. DNA for the CDR3: TGCGCCAGCAGCATCCTTCAGGGCGGCGGGAACACTGAAGCTTTCTTT. V and J are TRBV5-1 and TRBJ1-1; a possible D gene is TRBD1 (5 bases). The V and J ends lost 4 bases and 1 base respectively, with 17 bases between them. Germline-derived CDR1 and CDR2 are SGHRS and YFSETQ. This CDR3 is built from 16 residues.

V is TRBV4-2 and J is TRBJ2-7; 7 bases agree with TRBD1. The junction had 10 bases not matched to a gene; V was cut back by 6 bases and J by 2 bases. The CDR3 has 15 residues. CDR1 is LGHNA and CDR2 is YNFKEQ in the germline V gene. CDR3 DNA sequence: TGTGCCAGCAGAGAAGAGACAGGGTATCCCTACGAGCAGTACTTC. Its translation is CASREETGYPYEQYF.

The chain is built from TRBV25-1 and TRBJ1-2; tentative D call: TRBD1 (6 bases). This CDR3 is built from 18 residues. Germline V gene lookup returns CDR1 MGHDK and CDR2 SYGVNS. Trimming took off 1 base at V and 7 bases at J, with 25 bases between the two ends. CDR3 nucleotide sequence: TGTGCCAGCAGTGAATCCGGGGCCTCGGGGGGCGGAGGTAGTGGCTACACCTTC. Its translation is CASSESGASGGGGSGYTF.

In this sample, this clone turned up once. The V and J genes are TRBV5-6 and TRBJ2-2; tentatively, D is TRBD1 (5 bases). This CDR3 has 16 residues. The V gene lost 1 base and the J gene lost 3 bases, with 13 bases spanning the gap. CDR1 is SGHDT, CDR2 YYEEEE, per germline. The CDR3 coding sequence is TGTGCCAGCAGCTTGTATATAGGGGTAGACACCGGGGAGCTGTTTTTT. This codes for CASSLYIGVDTGELFF.

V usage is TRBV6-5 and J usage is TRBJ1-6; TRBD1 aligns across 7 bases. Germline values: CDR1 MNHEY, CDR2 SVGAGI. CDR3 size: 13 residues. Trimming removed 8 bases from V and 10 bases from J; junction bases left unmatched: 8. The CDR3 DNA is TGTGCCAGCCAAGGCAGGGGGAACTCACCCCTCCACTTT. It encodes CASQGRGNSPLHF.

The CDR3 nucleotides are TGTGCCAGCAGTTCCGCTGGGGCTCCGCAGTATTTT. This sequence encodes CASSSAGAPQYF. The rearrangement links TRBV7-9 to TRBJ2-3, with TRBD1 as a possible D gene (5 bases). Germline CDR1 SEHNR, CDR2 FQNEAQ (reference sequence). V shed 6 bases and J shed 10 bases, with 14 bases lying between them. The CDR3 runs 12 residues.

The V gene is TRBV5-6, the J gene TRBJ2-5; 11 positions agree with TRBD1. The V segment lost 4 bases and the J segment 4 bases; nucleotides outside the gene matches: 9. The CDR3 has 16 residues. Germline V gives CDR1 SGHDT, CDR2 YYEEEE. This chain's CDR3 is CASSPRTGGAGETQYF. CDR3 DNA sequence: TGTGCCAGCAGCCCCCGGACAGGGGGCGCCGGAGAGACCCAGTACTTC.

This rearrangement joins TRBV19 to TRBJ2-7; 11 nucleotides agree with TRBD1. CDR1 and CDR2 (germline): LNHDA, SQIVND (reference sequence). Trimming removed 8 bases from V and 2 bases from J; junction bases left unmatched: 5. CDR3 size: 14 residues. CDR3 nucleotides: TGTGCCAGTCGGAGGGGACAGGGGGCCTACGAGCAGTACTTC. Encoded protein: CASRRGQGAYEQYF.

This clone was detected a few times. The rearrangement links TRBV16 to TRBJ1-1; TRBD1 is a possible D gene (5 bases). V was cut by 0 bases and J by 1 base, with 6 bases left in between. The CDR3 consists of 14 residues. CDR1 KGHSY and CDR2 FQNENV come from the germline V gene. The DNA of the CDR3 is TGTGCCAGCAGCCAATCCAGGGCGAACACTGAAGCTTTCTTT. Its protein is CASSQSRANTEAFF.

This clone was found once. The CDR3 region is CASSYRLPTYNEQFF. In DNA, the CDR3 is TGTGCCAGCAGTTACAGACTACCTACCTACAATGAGCAGTTCTTC. The chain recombines TRBV7-2 with TRBJ2-1; TRBD2 might be the D (5 bases). V was pared by 6 bases and J by 2 bases, with 14 bases between. Germline V gene sequence: CDR1 SGHTA, CDR2 FQGNSA. CDR3 length: 15 amino acids.

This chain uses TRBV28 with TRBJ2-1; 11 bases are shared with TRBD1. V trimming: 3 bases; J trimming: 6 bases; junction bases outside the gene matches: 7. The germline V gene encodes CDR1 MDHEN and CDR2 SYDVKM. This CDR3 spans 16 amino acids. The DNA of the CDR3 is TGTGCCAGCAGTTTTGGGGGGACAGGGGGGTCCAATGAGCAGTTCTTC. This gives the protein CASSFGGTGGSNEQFF.

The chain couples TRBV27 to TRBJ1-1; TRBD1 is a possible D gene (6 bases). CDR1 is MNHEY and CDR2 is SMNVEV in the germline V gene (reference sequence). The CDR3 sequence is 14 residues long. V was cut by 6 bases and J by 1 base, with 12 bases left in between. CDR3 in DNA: TGTGCCAGCAGCCCCGGACAGACGAACACTGAAGCTTTCTTT. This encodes CASSPGQTNTEAFF.